Listed below are T cell receptor beta chains from one sample, sequenced in a study of T cells after yellow fever vaccination. TCRdb reanalysed the 5' RACE reads using MiXCR and keeps one entry per CDR3 protein. This table has about 300,000 distinct CDR3 sequences, less than 9.5% appearing once. Sample: CD4+ T cells sorted from PBMCs, taken 5 days after the yellow fever booster vaccination. The source is a man between 18 and 29 years old who received the YFV17D yellow fever vaccine. Both conserved end residues are part of each CDR3. Each record gives: clone size, CDR3 length, V gene, J gene, CDR3 protein. Size values are once, few and many counts, or a class for expanded clones, and some rows have none.

clone size: NA; CDR3 length: 18; V gene: TRBV6-5; J gene: TRBJ2-3; CDR3 protein: CASSNPTASGGSTDTQYF
clone size: few; CDR3 length: 16; V gene: TRBV10-3; J gene: TRBJ2-3; CDR3 protein: CAISPGEGQGTDTQYF
clone size: NA; CDR3 length: 17; V gene: TRBV5-1; J gene: TRBJ2-6; CDR3 protein: CASSRWAVLSGANVLTF
clone size: NA; CDR3 length: 13; V gene: TRBV19; J gene: TRBJ1-1; CDR3 protein: CASTIRGDTEAFF
clone size: once; CDR3 length: 15; V gene: TRBV10-2; J gene: TRBJ2-1; CDR3 protein: CASSRTGGGGNEQFF
clone size: NA; CDR3 length: 16; V gene: TRBV5-4; J gene: TRBJ2-5; CDR3 protein: CASSPPRGAGVETQYF
clone size: many; CDR3 length: 13; V gene: TRBV19; J gene: TRBJ2-2; CDR3 protein: CASSRTDTGELFF
clone size: NA; CDR3 length: 16; V gene: TRBV4-1; J gene: TRBJ2-1; CDR3 protein: CASSQRDRSSYNEQFF
clone size: many; CDR3 length: 13; V gene: TRBV29-1; J gene: TRBJ1-2; CDR3 protein: CSASEGLDYGYTF
clone size: NA; CDR3 length: 13; V gene: TRBV5-1; J gene: TRBJ2-5; CDR3 protein: CASSAGTEETQYF
clone size: many; CDR3 length: 17; V gene: TRBV12-3/TRBV12-4; J gene: TRBJ1-3; CDR3 protein: CASSLKVLGISGNTIYF
clone size: many; CDR3 length: 13; V gene: TRBV18; J gene: TRBJ1-1; CDR3 protein: CASSGTGWAEAFF
clone size: NA; CDR3 length: 19; V gene: TRBV18; J gene: TRBJ1-3; CDR3 protein: CASSRWTGGLTSSGNTIYF
clone size: NA; CDR3 length: 15; V gene: TRBV12-3/TRBV12-4; J gene: TRBJ2-7; CDR3 protein: CASSFPGQGIHEQYF
clone size: many; CDR3 length: 17; V gene: TRBV7-2; J gene: TRBJ2-3; CDR3 protein: CASSSAGRGRGTDTQYF
clone size: few; CDR3 length: 13; V gene: TRBV5-1; J gene: TRBJ1-2; CDR3 protein: CASSPQGIGGYTF
clone size: few; CDR3 length: 14; V gene: TRBV5-6; J gene: TRBJ1-6; CDR3 protein: CASSWGGVGSPLHF
clone size: few; CDR3 length: 22; V gene: TRBV9; J gene: TRBJ2-2; CDR3 protein: CASSVTLNARGSQGYGGGELFF
clone size: NA; CDR3 length: 18; V gene: TRBV4-1; J gene: TRBJ2-2; CDR3 protein: CASSSRDRGRYGTGELFF
clone size: few; CDR3 length: 11; V gene: TRBV24-1; J gene: TRBJ1-2; CDR3 protein: CATSDVGHYTF
clone size: NA; CDR3 length: 16; V gene: TRBV9; J gene: TRBJ2-2; CDR3 protein: CASSVGQGANTGELFF
clone size: NA; CDR3 length: 13; V gene: TRBV6-5; J gene: TRBJ1-1; CDR3 protein: CASISTVNTEAFF